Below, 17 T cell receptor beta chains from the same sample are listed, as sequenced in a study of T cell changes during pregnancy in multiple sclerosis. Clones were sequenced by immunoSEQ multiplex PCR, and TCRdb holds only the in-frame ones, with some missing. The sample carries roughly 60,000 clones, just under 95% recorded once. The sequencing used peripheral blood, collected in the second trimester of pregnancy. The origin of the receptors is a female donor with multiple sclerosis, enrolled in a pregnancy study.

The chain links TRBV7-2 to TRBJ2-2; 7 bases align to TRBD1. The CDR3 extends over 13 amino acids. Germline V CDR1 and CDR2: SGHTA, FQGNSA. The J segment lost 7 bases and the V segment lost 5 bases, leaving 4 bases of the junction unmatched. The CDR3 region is CASSPHRGGELFF. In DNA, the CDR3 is TGTGCCAGCAGCCCCCACAGGGGCGGGGAGCTGTTTTTT.

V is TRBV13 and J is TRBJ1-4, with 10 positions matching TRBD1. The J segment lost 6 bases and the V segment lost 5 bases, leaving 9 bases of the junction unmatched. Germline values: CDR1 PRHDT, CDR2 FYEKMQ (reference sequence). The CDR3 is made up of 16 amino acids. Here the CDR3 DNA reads TGTGCCAGCAGCCTCCGGGACAGGGGCTGGGATGAAAAACTGTTTTTT. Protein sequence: CASSLRDRGWDEKLFF.

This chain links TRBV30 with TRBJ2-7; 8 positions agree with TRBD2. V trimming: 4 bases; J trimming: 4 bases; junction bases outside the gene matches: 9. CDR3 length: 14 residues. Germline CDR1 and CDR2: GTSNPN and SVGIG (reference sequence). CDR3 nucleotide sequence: TGTGCCTGGAAGCCGGGACTAGGGGGTTACGAGCAGTACTTC. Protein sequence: CAWKPGLGGYEQYF.

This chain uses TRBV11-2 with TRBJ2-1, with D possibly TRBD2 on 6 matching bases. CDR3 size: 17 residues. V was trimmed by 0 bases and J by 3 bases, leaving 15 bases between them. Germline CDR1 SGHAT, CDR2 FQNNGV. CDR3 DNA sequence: TGTGCCAGCAGCTTAGAGCCAGCGGGTTCTTTCTACAATGAGCAGTTCTTC. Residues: CASSLEPAGSFYNEQFF.

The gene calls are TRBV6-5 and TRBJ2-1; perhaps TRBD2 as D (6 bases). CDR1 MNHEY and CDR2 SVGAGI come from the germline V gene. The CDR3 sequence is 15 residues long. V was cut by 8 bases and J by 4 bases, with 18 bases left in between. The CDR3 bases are TGTGCCAGCGGGGACGGGACTCCATATTACAATGAGCAGTTCTTC. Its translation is CASGDGTPYYNEQFF.

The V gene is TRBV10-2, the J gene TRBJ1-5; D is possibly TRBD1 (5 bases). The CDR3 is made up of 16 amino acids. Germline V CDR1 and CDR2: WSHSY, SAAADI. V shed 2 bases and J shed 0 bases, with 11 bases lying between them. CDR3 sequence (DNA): TGCGCCAGCAGTGAGGGGGCGCAATATAGCAATCAGCCCCAGCATTTT. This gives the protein CASSEGAQYSNQPQHF.

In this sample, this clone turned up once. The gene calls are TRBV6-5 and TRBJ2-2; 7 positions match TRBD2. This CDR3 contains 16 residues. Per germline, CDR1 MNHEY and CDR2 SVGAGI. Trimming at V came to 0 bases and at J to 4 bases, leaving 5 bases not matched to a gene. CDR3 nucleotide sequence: TGTGCCAGCAGTTACTCAAGCGGGGTACGCACCGGGGAGCTGTTTTTT. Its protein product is CASSYSSGVRTGELFF.

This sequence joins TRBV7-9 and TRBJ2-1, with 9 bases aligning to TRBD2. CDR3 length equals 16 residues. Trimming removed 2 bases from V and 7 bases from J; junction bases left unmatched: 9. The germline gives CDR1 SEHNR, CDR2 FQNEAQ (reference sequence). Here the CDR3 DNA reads TGTGCCAGCAGCTTACCCCCTAGCGGGATAGGGAATGAGCAGTTCTTC. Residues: CASSLPPSGIGNEQFF.

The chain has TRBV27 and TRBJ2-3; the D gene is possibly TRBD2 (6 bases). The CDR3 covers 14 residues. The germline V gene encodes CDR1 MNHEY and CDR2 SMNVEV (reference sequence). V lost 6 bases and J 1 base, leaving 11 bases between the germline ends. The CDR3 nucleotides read TGTGCCAGCAGAATATTAGCGGGCACAGATACGCAGTATTTT. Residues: CASRILAGTDTQYF.

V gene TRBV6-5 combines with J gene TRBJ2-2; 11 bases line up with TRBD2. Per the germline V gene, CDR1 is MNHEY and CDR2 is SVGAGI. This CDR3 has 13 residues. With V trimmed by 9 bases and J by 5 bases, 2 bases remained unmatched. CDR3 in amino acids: CASRTSGTGELFF. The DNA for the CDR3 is TGTGCCAGTAGGACTAGCGGGACCGGGGAGCTGTTTTTT.

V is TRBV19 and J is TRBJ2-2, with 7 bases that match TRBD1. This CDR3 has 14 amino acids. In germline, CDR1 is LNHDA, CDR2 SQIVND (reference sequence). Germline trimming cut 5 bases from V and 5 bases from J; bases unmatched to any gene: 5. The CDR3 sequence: CASSPRQGTGELFF. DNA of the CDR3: TGTGCCAGTAGTCCGAGACAGGGTACCGGGGAGCTGTTTTTT.

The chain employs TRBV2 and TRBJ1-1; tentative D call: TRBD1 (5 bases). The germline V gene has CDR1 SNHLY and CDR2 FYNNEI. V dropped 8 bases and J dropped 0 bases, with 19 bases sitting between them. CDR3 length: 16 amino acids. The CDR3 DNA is TGTGCCAGCGGTACAGGTTCGATCCGATTGAACACTGAAGCTTTCTTT. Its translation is CASGTGSIRLNTEAFF.

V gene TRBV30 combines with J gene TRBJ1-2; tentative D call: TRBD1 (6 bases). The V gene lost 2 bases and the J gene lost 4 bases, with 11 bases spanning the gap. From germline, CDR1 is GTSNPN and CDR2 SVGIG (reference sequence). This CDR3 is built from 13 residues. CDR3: CAWSTGSGYGYTF. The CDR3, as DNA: TGTGCCTGGAGTACAGGGTCGGGCTATGGCTACACCTTC.

In nucleotides, the CDR3 is TGCGCCAGCAAAACTTACCGGGACAGGGCTGCGGAGACCCAGTACTTC. Translation: CASKTYRDRAAETQYF. The J gene is TRBJ2-5, the V gene TRBV5-1; 9 bases agree with TRBD1. J gave up 5 bases and V 6 bases, and 14 bases lay outside the gene matches. Per the germline V gene, CDR1 is SGHRS and CDR2 is YFSETQ. The CDR3 is 16 residues long.

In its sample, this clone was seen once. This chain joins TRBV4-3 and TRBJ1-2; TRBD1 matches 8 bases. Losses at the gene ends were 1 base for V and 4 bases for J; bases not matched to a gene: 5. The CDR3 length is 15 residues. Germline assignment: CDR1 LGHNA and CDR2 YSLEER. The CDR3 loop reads CASSQVWGQVYGYTF. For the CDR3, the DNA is TGCGCCAGCAGCCAAGTATGGGGACAGGTCTATGGCTACACCTTC.

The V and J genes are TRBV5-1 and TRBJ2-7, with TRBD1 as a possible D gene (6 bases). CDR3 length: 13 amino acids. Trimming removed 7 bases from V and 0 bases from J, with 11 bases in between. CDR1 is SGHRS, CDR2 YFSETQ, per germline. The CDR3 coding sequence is TGCGCCAGCGCCAGGGGATACTCCTACGAGCAGTACTTC. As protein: CASARGYSYEQYF.

The CDR3 DNA follows: TGTGCCAGCAGCCGGACTAGCGGGGGGACCCAGTACTTC. As protein: CASSRTSGGTQYF. This sequence joins TRBV7-6 and TRBJ2-5; 13 nucleotides align to TRBD2. V shed 5 bases, J shed 7 bases, and the junction held 1 base outside the gene matches. The CDR3 covers 13 residues. Germline lookup yields CDR1 SGHVS and CDR2 FNYEAQ. The full variable domain, with the rest looked up from reference TRBV7-6 and TRBJ2-5, is GAGVSQSPRYKVTKRGQDVALRCDPISGHVSLYWYRQALGQGPEFLTYFNYEAQQDKSGLPNDRFSAERPEGSISTLTIQRTEQRDSAMYRCASSRTSGGTQYFGPGTRLLVL.